These 18 T cell receptor beta chains were all obtained from the same sample, sequenced in a study of blood T cell repertoires in COVID-19. The assay was immunoSEQ multiplex PCR, and TCRdb's table has in-frame clones only and misses some. The table lists around 130,000 clones, roughly 83% of them singletons, with around an eighth in the top ten. Source material: peripheral blood. The origin of the receptors is a woman in her 30s who had recovered from COVID-19.

The J gene is TRBJ2-3, the V gene TRBV2, with 10 bases lining up with TRBD1. V lost 9 bases to trimming and J lost 4 bases; unmatched junction nucleotides: 4. The CDR3 runs to 13 residues. The germline CDR1 and CDR2 sequences are SNHLY and FYNNEI. CDR3 sequence (DNA): TGTGCCAGTCGGGGACAGGGGCCAGATACGCAGTATTTT. Translated: CASRGQGPDTQYF.

V is TRBV19 and J is TRBJ2-1; D unclear. Germline V lookup: CDR1 LNHDA, CDR2 SQIVND (reference sequence). Trimming stripped 3 bases from V and 8 bases from J, with 11 bases between. The CDR3 consists of 13 residues. CDR3 loop: CASSIRVGYEQFF. CDR3 sequence (DNA): TGTGCCAGTAGTATCCGGGTCGGGTATGAGCAGTTCTTC.

The CDR3 loop reads CASSYGSGGSRSYEQYF. In DNA form, the CDR3 reads TGTGCCAGCAGTTACGGTAGCGGGGGGTCGAGGTCCTACGAGCAGTACTTC. The chain couples TRBV6-2 or TRBV6-3 to TRBJ2-7; 10 bases agree with TRBD2. The CDR3 runs 17 residues. The junction had 8 bases not matched to a gene; V was cut back by 2 bases and J by 1 base. From germline, CDR1 is MNHEY and CDR2 SVGEGT.

V is TRBV11-2 and J is TRBJ2-1; 8 nucleotides match TRBD2. The CDR3 loop spans 18 amino acids. V gave up 4 bases and J gave up 0 bases; unmatched junction bases: 11. In germline, CDR1 is SGHAT, CDR2 FQNNGV. CDR3 DNA: TGTGCCAGCAGCTCGTTAGCGGGAATTAGCAGCTCCTACAATGAGCAGTTCTTC. It codes for CASSSLAGISSSYNEQFF.

CDR3 bases: TGTGCCAGCAGCCCCACGGGGGGTCTGAGCGTCCTGACTTTC. Its protein is CASSPTGGLSVLTF. The chain recombines TRBV3-1 (or the pseudogene TRBV3-2) with TRBJ2-6; 7 bases line up with TRBD2. CDR1 is LGHDT and CDR2 is YNNKEL in the germline V gene (reference sequence). The V gene end was trimmed by 4 bases and the J gene end by 12 bases; junction bases not matched to a gene: 9. The CDR3 contains 14 residues.

J is TRBJ2-3 and V is TRBV18; D is perhaps TRBD1 (6 bases). The V end was cut by 0 bases, the J end by 5 bases, with 15 bases between. The length of the CDR3 is 16 residues. From germline, CDR1 is KGHSH and CDR2 LQKENI. The CDR3 DNA reads TGTGCCAGCTCACCACCGGGGTATCAGGGGATAGATACGCAGTATTTT. Translation: CASSPPGYQGIDTQYF.

This chain joins TRBV4-1 and TRBJ2-1; perhaps TRBD1 as D (6 bases). This CDR3 is 12 amino acids long. The germline V and J ends were trimmed by 0 bases and 12 bases, with 9 bases remaining between them. CDR1 is MGHRA and CDR2 is YSYEKL in the germline V gene. In DNA, the CDR3 is TGCGCCAGCAGCCAAGATAGCAGGGGGCAGTTCTTC. Protein: CASSQDSRGQFF.

The rearrangement uses TRBV7-8 and TRBJ2-7; TRBD2 matches at 9 bases. CDR3 length: 15 amino acids. The V and J ends lost 5 bases and 4 bases, in that order; junction bases with no gene match: 9. Germline lookup yields CDR1 SGHVS and CDR2 FQNEAQ. CDR3 DNA sequence: TGTGCCAGCAGCCCGGTAGCGGGGGCCGTGTACGAGCAGTACTTC. This gives the protein CASSPVAGAVYEQYF. Filled out from reference TRBV7-8 and TRBJ2-7, the complete variable domain reads GAGVSQSPRYKVAKRGQDVALRCDPISGHVSLFWYQQALGQGPEFLTYFQNEAQLDKSGLPSDRFFAERPEGSVSTLKIQRTQQEDSAVYLCASSPVAGAVYEQYFGPGTRLTVT.

The chain is built from TRBV19 and TRBJ1-1; 8 bases are shared with TRBD1. J gave up 3 bases and V 3 bases, and 15 bases lay outside the gene matches. The CDR3 totals 18 residues. Germline values: CDR1 LNHDA, CDR2 SQIVND (reference sequence). The CDR3 region has the DNA TGTGCCAGTAGTATTGTTTGGACAGGGCTCCGGGTGGACACTGAAGCTTTCTTT. Translating gives CASSIVWTGLRVDTEAFF.

The chain combines TRBV7-6 with TRBJ1-1, with D uncertain. Trimming cost V 0 bases and J 4 bases, with 12 bases left between them. There are 15 residues in the CDR3. Germline V gives CDR1 SGHVS, CDR2 FNYEAQ. The CDR3 protein is CASSLASRGITEAFF. CDR3 sequence (DNA): TGTGCCAGCAGCTTAGCGTCCCGGGGTATCACTGAAGCTTTCTTT.

This clone was recorded at least ten times. The V and J genes are TRBV10-1 and TRBJ2-2; D is possibly TRBD1 (5 bases). The CDR3 is 13 residues long. CDR1 and CDR2 from the germline V gene are WNHNN and SYGVQD (reference sequence). V was pared by 3 bases and J by 3 bases, with 5 bases between. In DNA form, the CDR3 reads TGCGCCAGCAGTGACAGGGACACCGGGGAGCTGTTTTTT. Amino acid sequence: CASSDRDTGELFF.

This chain links TRBV2 with TRBJ1-5; TRBD1 agrees at 7 bases. In germline, CDR1 is SNHLY, CDR2 FYNNEI. This CDR3 is built from 14 residues. Losses at the gene ends were 6 bases for V and 5 bases for J; bases not matched to a gene: 7. CDR3 DNA: TGTGCCAGCAGCACGACAGGGCTGTATCAGCCCCAGCATTTT. Amino acids: CASSTTGLYQPQHF.

The V call is TRBV6-1, the J call TRBJ2-7; TRBD1 matches 7 bases. Trimming took 4 bases from V and 2 from J; bases not matched to a gene: 14. Looked up from germline, CDR1 is MNHNS and CDR2 is SASEGT. CDR3 length: 17 amino acids. CDR3 DNA: TGTGCCAGCAGTGGAGACAGGGCCCTAGCCATAGCCTACGAGCAGTACTTC. This translates into CASSGDRALAIAYEQYF.

The rearrangement joins TRBV5-4 to TRBJ1-4, with 7 positions matching TRBD1. After removal of 3 bases from V and 5 bases from J, the junction contained 1 base not matched to a gene. Germline CDR1 reads SGHNT; CDR2 reads YYREEE (reference sequence). This CDR3 spans 13 amino acids. CDR3 region: CASSSGQNEKLFF. The CDR3 bases are TGTGCCAGCAGCTCGGGACAGAATGAAAAACTGTTTTTT.

The chain combines TRBV9 with TRBJ1-1; TRBD1 is a possible D gene (6 bases). This CDR3 has 14 residues. Germline V gene lookup returns CDR1 SGDLS and CDR2 YYNGEE. Trimming stripped 7 bases from V and 3 bases from J, with 16 bases between. The CDR3 DNA is TGTGCCAGCCGCAGGGGAACAGGCGACACTGAAGCTTTCTTT. As protein: CASRRGTGDTEAFF.

This chain uses TRBV25-1 with TRBJ1-5; possibly TRBD1 for D (5 bases). V lost 4 bases and J 3 bases, leaving 7 bases between the germline ends. CDR3 length: 13 residues. Germline V gene sequence: CDR1 MGHDK, CDR2 SYGVNS. The CDR3 loop reads CASSGGYNQPQHF. For the CDR3, the DNA is TGTGCCAGCAGTGGGGGCTACAATCAGCCCCAGCATTTT.

The V gene is TRBV19, the J gene TRBJ2-6; 9 nucleotides line up with TRBD1. The CDR3 sequence is 20 residues long. V gave up 0 bases and J gave up 0 bases; unmatched junction bases: 9. Germline lookup yields CDR1 LNHDA and CDR2 SQIVND (reference sequence). The DNA for the CDR3 is TGTGCCAGTAGTATAGACCGACCCGGGACAGGGAGCTCTGGGGCCAACGTCCTGACTTTC. Protein: CASSIDRPGTGSSGANVLTF.

This clone appeared many times. This chain connects TRBV18 to TRBJ1-5; 8 nucleotides match TRBD1. Trimming removed 6 bases from V and 2 bases from J; junction bases left unmatched: 6. Germline V gene lookup returns CDR1 KGHSH and CDR2 LQKENI. The CDR3 has 15 residues. CDR3 DNA sequence: TGTGCCAGCTCCCAAGACAGGGGCGGCAATCAGCCCCAGCATTTT. Translated, it gives CASSQDRGGNQPQHF.